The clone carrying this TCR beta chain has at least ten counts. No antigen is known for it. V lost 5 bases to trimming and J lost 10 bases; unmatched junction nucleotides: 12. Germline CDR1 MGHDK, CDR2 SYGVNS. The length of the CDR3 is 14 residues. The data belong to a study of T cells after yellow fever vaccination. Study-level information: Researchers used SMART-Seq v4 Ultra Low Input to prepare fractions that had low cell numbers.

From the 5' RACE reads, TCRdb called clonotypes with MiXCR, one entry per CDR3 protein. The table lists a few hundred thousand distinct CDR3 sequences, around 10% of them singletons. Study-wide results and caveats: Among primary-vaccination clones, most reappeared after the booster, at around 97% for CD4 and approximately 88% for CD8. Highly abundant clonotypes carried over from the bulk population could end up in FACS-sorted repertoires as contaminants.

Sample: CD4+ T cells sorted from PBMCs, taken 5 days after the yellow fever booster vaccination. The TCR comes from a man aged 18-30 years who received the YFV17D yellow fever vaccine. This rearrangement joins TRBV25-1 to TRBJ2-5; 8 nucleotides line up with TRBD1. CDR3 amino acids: CASSPLGTGYVQYF. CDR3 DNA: TGTGCCAGCAGTCCACTGGGGACAGGTTATGTCCAGTACTTC.